A single sample gave rise to the 3 T cell receptor beta chains below, sequenced in a study of blood T cell repertoires in COVID-19. The table came from immunoSEQ multiplex PCR; TCRdb's copy has only in-frame clones and leaves some out. The data contain 100,000 to 110,000 clones, about 80% of them singletons. Sequencing was performed on peripheral blood. The receptor set was obtained from a woman aged 70 to 79 with acute or convalescent COVID-19.

The chain joins TRBV2 to TRBJ1-1; TRBD1 matches at 7 bases. The germline V gene has CDR1 SNHLY and CDR2 FYNNEI. The CDR3 contains 14 residues. The trim removed 11 bases at V and 3 bases at J, leaving 12 bases unmatched. Here the CDR3 DNA reads TGTGCCTCAACATTGGAGGGGGCGTACACTGAAGCTTTCTTT. Protein product: CASTLEGAYTEAFF.

The J gene is TRBJ1-1, the V gene TRBV5-1; D not resolved. Germline CDR1 is SGHRS and CDR2 is YFSETQ. V shed 0 bases and J shed 1 base, with 10 bases lying between them. The CDR3 has 15 amino acids. The CDR3 is CASSLVPVSNTEAFF. The CDR3 nucleotides are TGCGCCAGCAGCTTGGTTCCGGTTTCGAACACTGAAGCTTTCTTT.

This rearrangement joins TRBV9 to TRBJ2-2, with TRBD2 identical over 13 bases. Germline CDR1 and CDR2: SGDLS and YYNGEE. J was trimmed by 7 bases and V by 1 base; bases with no gene match: 4. This CDR3 has 16 residues. CDR3: CASSVWTSGGLGELFF. The DNA of the CDR3 is TGTGCCAGCAGCGTATGGACTAGCGGGGGACTCGGGGAGCTGTTTTTT. The full variable domain, with the rest looked up from reference TRBV9 and TRBJ2-2, is DSGVTQTPKHLITATGQRVTLRCSPRSGDLSVYWYQQSLDQGLQFLIQYYNGEERAKGNILERFSAQQFPDLHSELNLSSLELGDSALYFCASSVWTSGGLGELFFGEGSRLTVL.